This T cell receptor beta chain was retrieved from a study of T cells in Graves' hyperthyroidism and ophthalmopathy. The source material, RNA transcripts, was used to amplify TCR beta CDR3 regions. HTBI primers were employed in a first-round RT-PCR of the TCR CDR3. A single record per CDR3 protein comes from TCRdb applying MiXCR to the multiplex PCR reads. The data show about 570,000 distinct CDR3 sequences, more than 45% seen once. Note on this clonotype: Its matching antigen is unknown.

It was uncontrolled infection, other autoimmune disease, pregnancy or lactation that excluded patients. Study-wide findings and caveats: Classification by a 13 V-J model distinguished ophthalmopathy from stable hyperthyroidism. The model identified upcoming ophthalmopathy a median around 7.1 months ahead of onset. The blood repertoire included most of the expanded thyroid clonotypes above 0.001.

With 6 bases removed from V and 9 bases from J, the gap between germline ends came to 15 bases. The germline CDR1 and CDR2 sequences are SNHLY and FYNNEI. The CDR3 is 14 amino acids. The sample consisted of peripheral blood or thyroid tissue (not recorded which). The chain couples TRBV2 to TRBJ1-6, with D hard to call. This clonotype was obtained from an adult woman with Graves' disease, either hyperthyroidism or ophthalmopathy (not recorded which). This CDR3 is CASRTLSGSSPLHF. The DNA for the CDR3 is TGTGCCAGCAGGACCTTAAGTGGCTCTTCACCCCTCCACTTT.